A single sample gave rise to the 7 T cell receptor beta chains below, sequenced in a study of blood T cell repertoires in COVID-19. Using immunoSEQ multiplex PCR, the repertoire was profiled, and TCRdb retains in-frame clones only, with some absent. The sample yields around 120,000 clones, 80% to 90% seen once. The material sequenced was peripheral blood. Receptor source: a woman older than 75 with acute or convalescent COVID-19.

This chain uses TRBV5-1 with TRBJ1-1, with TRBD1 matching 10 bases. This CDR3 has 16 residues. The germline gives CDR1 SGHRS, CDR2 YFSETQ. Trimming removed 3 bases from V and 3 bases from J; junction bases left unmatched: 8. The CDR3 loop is CASSWKTGGDDTEAFF. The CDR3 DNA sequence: TGCGCCAGCAGCTGGAAGACAGGGGGCGACGACACTGAAGCTTTCTTT.

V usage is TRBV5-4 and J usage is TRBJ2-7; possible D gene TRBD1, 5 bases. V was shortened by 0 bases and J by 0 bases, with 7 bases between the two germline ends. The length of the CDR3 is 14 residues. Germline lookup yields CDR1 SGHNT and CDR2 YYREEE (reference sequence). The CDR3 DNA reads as TGTGCCAGCAGCTTGGGGGGCAGCTCCTACGAGCAGTACTTC. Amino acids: CASSLGGSSYEQYF.

This chain's CDR3 is CASSSMNIQSGAFF. In nucleotides, the CDR3 is TGTGCCAGCAGCTCTATGAATATTCAGTCAGGGGCTTTCTTT. V usage is TRBV7-2 and J usage is TRBJ1-1; weak D call: TRBD1 (5 bases). V was clipped by 4 bases and J by 11 bases, with 20 bases between them. Germline V gives CDR1 SGHTA, CDR2 FQGNSA. The CDR3 is 14 residues long.

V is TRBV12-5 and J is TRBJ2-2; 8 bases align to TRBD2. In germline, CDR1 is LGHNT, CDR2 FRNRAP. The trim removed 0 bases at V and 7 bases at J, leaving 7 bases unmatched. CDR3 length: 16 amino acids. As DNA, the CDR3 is TGTGCTAGTGGTTTGGTTACCGGGGGGGCCGACGGGGAGCTGTTTTTT. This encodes CASGLVTGGADGELFF.

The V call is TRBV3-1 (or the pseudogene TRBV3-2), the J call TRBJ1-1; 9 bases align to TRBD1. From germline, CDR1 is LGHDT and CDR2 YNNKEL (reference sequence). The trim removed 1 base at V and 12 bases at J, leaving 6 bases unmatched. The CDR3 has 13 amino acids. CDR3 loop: CASSQVQGARTFF. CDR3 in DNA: TGTGCCAGCAGCCAAGTACAGGGGGCGAGAACTTTCTTT.

The chain's CDR3 is CASSKTRGTNYGYTF. The CDR3, as DNA: TGTGCCAGCAGCAAGACCAGGGGGACTAACTATGGCTACACCTTC. The chain uses TRBV7-6 and TRBJ1-2; 7 nucleotides align to TRBD1. This CDR3 comprises 15 residues. The V and J ends lost 5 bases and 0 bases, in that order; junction bases with no gene match: 6. CDR1 and CDR2 (germline): SGHVS, FNYEAQ.

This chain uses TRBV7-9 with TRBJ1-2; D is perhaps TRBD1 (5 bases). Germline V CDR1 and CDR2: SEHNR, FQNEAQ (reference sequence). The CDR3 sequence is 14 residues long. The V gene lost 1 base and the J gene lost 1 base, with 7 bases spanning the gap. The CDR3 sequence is CASSLETDNYGYTF. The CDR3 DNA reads TGTGCCAGCAGCTTAGAGACAGATAACTATGGCTACACCTTC.